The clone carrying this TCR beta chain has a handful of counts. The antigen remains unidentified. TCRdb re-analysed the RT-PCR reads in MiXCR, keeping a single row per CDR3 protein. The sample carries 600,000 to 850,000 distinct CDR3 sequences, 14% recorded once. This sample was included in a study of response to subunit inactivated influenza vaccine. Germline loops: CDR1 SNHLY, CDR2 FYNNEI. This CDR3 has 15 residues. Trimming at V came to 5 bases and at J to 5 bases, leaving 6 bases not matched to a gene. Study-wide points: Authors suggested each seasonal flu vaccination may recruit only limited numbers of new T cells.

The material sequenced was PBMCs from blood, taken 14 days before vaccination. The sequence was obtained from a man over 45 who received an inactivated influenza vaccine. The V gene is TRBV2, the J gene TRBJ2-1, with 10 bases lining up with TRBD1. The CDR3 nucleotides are TGTGCCAGCAGTCCGGACAGGGGGGGAAACAATGAGCAGTTCTTC. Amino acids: CASSPDRGGNNEQFF.